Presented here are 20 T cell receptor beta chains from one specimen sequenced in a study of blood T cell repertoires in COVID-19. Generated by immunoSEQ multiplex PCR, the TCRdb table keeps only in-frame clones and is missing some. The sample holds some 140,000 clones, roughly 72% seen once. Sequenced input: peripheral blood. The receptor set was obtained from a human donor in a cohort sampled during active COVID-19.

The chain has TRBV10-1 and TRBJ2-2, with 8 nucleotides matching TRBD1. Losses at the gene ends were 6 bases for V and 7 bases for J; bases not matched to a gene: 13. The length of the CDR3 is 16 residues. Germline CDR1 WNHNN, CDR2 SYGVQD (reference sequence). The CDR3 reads CASRFWGQAEGGELFF. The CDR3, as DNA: TGCGCCAGCAGATTTTGGGGACAGGCTGAAGGCGGGGAGCTGTTTTTT.

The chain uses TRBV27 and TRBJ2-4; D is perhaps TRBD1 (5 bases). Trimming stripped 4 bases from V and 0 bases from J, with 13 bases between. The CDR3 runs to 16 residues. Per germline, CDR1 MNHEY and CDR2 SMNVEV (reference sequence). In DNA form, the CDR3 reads TGTGCCAGCAGTTACACAGGTACTCTAGCCAAAAACATTCAGTACTTC. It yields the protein CASSYTGTLAKNIQYF.

In nucleotides, the CDR3 is TGTGCCAGTAGTATATTAGTCCGGGACAGCATGAACACTGAAGCTTTCTTT. Its translation: CASSILVRDSMNTEAFF. The V gene is TRBV19, the J gene TRBJ1-1; 7 bases map to TRBD1. This CDR3 has 17 amino acids. Trimming at V came to 2 bases and at J to 0 bases, leaving 9 bases not matched to a gene. Germline CDR1 and CDR2: LNHDA and SQIVND (reference sequence). Filled out from reference TRBV19 and TRBJ1-1, the complete variable domain reads DGGITQSPKYLFRKEGQNVTLSCEQNLNHDAMYWYRQDPGQGLRLIYYSQIVNDFQKGDIAEGYSVSREKKESFPLTVTSAQKNPTAFYLCASSILVRDSMNTEAFFGQGTRLTVV.

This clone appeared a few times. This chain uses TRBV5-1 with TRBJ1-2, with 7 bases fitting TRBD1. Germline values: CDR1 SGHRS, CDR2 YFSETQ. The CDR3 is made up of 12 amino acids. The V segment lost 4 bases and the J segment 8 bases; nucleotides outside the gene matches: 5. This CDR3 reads CASSTNRGGYTF. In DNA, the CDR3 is TGCGCCAGCAGCACAAACAGGGGCGGCTACACCTTC.

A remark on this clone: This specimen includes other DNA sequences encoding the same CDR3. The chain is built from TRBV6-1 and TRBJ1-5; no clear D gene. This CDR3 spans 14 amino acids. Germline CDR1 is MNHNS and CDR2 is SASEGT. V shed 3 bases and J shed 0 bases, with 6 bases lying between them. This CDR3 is CASSDRYSNQPQHF. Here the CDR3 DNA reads TGTGCCAGCAGTGACAGATATAGCAATCAGCCCCAGCATTTT.

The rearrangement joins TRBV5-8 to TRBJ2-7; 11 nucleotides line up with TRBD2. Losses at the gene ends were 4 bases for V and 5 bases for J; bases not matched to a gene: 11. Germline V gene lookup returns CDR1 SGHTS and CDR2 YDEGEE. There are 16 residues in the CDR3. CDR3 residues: CASSRRPSGGMNEQYF. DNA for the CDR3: TGTGCCAGCAGCCGCCGCCCTAGCGGGGGGATGAACGAGCAGTACTTC.

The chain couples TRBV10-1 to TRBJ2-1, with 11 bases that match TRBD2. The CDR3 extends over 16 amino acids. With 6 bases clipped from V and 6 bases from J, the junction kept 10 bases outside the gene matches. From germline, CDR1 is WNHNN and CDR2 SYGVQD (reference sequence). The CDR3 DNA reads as TGCGCCAGCAGCCCGAGTCTGACTAGCGGGGTCAATGAGCAGTTCTTC. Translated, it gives CASSPSLTSGVNEQFF.

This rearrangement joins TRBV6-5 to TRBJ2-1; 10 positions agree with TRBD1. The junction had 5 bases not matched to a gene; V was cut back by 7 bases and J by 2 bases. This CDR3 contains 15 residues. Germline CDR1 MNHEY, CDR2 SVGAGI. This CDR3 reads CASIKDRGAYNEQFF. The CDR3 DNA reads TGTGCCAGCATAAAGGACAGGGGGGCCTACAATGAGCAGTTCTTC.

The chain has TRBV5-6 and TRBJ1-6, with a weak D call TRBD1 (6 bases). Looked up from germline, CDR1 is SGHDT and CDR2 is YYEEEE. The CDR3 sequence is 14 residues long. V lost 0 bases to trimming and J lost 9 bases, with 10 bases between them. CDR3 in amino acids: CASSLGQGFSPLHF. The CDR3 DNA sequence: TGTGCCAGCAGCTTGGGGCAGGGGTTTTCACCCCTCCACTTT.

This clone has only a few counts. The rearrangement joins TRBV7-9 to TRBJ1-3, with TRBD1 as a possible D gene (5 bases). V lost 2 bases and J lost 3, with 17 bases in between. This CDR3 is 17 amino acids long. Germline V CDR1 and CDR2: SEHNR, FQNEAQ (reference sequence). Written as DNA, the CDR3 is TGTGCCAGCAGCTTAATCTCCTTGGAAGGGGATGGAAACACCATATATTTT. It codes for CASSLISLEGDGNTIYF.

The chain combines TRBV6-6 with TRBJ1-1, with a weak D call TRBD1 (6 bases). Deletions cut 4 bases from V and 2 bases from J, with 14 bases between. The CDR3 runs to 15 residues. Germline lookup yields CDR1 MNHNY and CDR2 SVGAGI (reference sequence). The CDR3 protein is CASSSPTGLNTEAFF. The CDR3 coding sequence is TGTGCCAGCAGTTCCCCGACAGGTCTCAACACTGAAGCTTTCTTT.

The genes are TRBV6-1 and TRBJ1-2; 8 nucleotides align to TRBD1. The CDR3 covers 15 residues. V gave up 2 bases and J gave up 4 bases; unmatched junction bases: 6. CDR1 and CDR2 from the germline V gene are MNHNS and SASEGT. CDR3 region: CASSESGQGPYGYTF. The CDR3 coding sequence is TGTGCCAGCAGTGAATCCGGACAGGGCCCCTATGGCTACACCTTC.

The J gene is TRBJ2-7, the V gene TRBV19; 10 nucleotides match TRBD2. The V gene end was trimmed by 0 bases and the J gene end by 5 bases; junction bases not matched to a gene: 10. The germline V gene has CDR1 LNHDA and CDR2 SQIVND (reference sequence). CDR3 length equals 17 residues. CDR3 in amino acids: CASSIEKPGLASHEQYF. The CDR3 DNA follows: TGTGCCAGTAGTATAGAGAAACCGGGACTAGCGTCCCACGAGCAGTACTTC.

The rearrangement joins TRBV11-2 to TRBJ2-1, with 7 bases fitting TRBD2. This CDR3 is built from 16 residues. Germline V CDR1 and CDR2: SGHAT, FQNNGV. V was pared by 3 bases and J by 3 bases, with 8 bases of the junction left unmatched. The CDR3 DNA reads TGTGCCAGCAGCTTGCGCGGGGGTGCCTTCTACAATGAGCAGTTCTTC. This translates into CASSLRGGAFYNEQFF.

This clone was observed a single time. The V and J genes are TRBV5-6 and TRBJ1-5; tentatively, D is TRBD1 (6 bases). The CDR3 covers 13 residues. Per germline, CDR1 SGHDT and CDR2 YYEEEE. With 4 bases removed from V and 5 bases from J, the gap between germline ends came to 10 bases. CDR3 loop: CASSLGTYQPQHF. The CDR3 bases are TGTGCCAGCAGCCTCGGGACATATCAGCCCCAGCATTTT.

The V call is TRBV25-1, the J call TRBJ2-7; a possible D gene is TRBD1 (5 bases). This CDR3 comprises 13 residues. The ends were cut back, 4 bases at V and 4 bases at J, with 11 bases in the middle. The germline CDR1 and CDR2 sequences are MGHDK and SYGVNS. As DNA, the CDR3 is TGTGCCAGCAGTGCCCTTGGGGCTTACGAGCAGTACTTC. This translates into CASSALGAYEQYF.

The CDR3 loop is CATSDETGLNTGELFF. CDR3 bases: TGTGCCACCAGTGATGAGACAGGGCTGAACACCGGGGAGCTGTTTTTT. The rearrangement links TRBV24-1 to TRBJ2-2; 7 bases map to TRBD1. This CDR3 spans 16 amino acids. Germline trimming cut 3 bases from V and 1 base from J; bases unmatched to any gene: 4. Germline V gene sequence: CDR1 KGHDR, CDR2 SFDVKD.

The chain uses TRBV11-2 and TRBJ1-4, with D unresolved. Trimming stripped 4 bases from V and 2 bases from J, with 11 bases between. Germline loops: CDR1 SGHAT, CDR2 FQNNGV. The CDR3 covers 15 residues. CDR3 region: CASSSARSTNEKLFF. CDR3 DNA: TGTGCCAGCAGCTCCGCTAGGTCGACTAATGAAAAACTGTTTTTT.

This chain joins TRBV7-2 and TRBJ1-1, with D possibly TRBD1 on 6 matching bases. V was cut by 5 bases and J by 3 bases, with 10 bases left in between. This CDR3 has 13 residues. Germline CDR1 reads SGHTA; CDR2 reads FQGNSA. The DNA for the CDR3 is TGTGCCAGCAGCGTTCGGACAGACACTGAAGCTTTCTTT. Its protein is CASSVRTDTEAFF.

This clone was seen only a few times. The CDR3 DNA follows: TGTGCCAGCAGCTACGACTACGCCAACGATGAGCAGTTCTTC. Protein sequence: CASSYDYANDEQFF. V gene TRBV7-9 combines with J gene TRBJ2-1, with TRBD2 as a possible D gene (5 bases). The ends were cut back, 4 bases at V and 8 bases at J, with 15 bases in the middle. The CDR3 sequence is 14 residues long. Germline V gives CDR1 SEHNR, CDR2 FQNEAQ (reference sequence).